This TCR beta chain was recovered during a study of CD8 T cell repertoires and HIV-1 epitope variants. The protocol was immunoSEQ multiplex PCR, while the TCRdb copy is restricted to in-frame clones and leaves out a portion. The sample contains under 100,000 clones, 70% to 75% of which appear only once. The CDR3 sequence is 14 residues long. Trimming left V 0 bases short and J 5 bases short, with 14 bases between. The germline gives CDR1 GTSNPN, CDR2 SVGIG (reference sequence). This TCR came from a male donor with HIV. The genes are TRBV30 and TRBJ2-7; TRBD1 might be the D (6 bases). Input material: uncultured baseline CD8+ T cells from peripheral blood mononuclear cells (PBMCs). In nucleotides, the CDR3 is TGTGCCTGGAGTGTACGCAGGGGTTGGAACGAGCAGTACTTC. Encoded protein: CAWSVRRGWNEQYF.